Listed below are T cell receptor beta chains from one sample, sequenced in a study of blood T cell repertoires in COVID-19. Only in-frame clones appear in the TCRdb table, and some are missing; sequencing was by immunoSEQ multiplex PCR. The sample carries around 360,000 clones, about 90% recorded once. Material for sequencing was PBMCs or T cells enriched from blood (not recorded which). These receptors were collected from a woman in her thirties who had recovered from COVID-19. Each CDR3 is given with its conserved first and last residue. D genes are given only for firm matches. Rows give clone size only sometimes, using once, few, many, or a class for an expanded clone.

v_gene	j_gene	abundance	d_gene	CDR3aa	CDR3nt
TRBV11-2	TRBJ1-5	.	.	CASSPAGSQPQHF	TGTGCCAGCAGCCCGGCGGGTAGTCAGCCCCAGCATTTT
TRBV9	TRBJ1-6	.	.	CASRRAANNSPLHF	TGTGCCAGCAGGCGGGCGGCTAATAATTCACCCCTCCACTTT
TRBV30	TRBJ1-4	.	TRBD1	CAWSDGTGREKLFF	TGTGCCTGGAGTGACGGGACAGGGCGTGAAAAACTGTTTTTT
TRBV13	TRBJ1-6	once	.	CASSYPGANSPLHF	TGTGCCAGCAGCTACCCAGGGGCCAATTCACCCCTCCACTTT
TRBV9	TRBJ2-7	once	TRBD2	CASSSRASGTGEQYF	TGTGCCAGCAGCTCGCGGGCTAGCGGGACTGGCGAGCAGTACTTC
TRBV28	TRBJ1-5	.	.	CASSPFPYGGRGYQPQHF	TGTGCCAGCAGTCCATTCCCTTACGGGGGGCGAGGCTATCAGCCCCAGCATTTT
TRBV6-2/TRBV6-3	TRBJ2-7	.	TRBD1	CASSLIDRVPYEQYF	TGTGCCAGCAGCCTCATAGACAGGGTTCCCTACGAGCAGTACTTC
TRBV28	TRBJ1-2	.	.	CASSLTTGLYGYTF	TGTGCCAGCAGTTTAACCACCGGGTTATATGGCTACACCTTC
TRBV18	TRBJ1-3	.	TRBD1	CASSLLTGGEDTIYF	TGTGCCAGCTCACTTTTAACAGGGGGAGAAGACACCATATATTTT
TRBV7-9	TRBJ2-1	once	TRBD1	CASSLGQGGNEQFF	TGTGCCAGCAGCTTGGGACAGGGCGGGAATGAGCAGTTCTTC
TRBV24-1	TRBJ2-5	.	TRBD2	CATSDPGGAETQYF	TGTGCCACCAGTGATCCCGGGGGGGCGGAGACCCAGTACTTC
TRBV2	TRBJ1-4	once	TRBD1	CASSYDRGGEKLFF	TGTGCCAGCAGTTACGACAGGGGTGGTGAAAAACTGTTTTTT
TRBV19	TRBJ2-1	.	TRBD2	CASSIVLVGRGAYNEQFF	TGTGCCAGTAGTATAGTTCTAGTCGGGAGGGGGGCCTACAATGAGCAGTTCTTC
TRBV15	TRBJ1-6	.	.	CATSRDYGHLHF	TGTGCCACCAGCAGAGATTATGGGCACCTCCACTTT
TRBV6-5	TRBJ2-1	.	.	CASRLTRKDEQFF	TGTGCCAGCAGACTGACTAGAAAAGATGAGCAGTTCTTC
TRBV5-1	TRBJ2-5	.	TRBD2	CASSRGLAGVKETQYF	TGCGCCAGCAGCAGGGGACTAGCGGGGGTGAAAGAGACCCAGTACTTC
TRBV27	TRBJ1-5	once	TRBD1	CASSRPGGNQPQHF	TGTGCCAGCAGTCGCCCAGGGGGGAATCAGCCCCAGCATTTT
TRBV7-9	TRBJ1-2	.	TRBD1	CASTSVWDSSNYGYTF	TGTGCCAGCACTTCGGTGTGGGACAGCTCTAACTATGGCTACACCTTC
TRBV5-1	TRBJ2-3	.	.	CASSYGRGDTQYF	TGCGCCAGCAGTTATGGAAGGGGAGATACGCAGTATTTT
TRBV9	TRBJ2-3	.	.	CASSDEAHTQYF	TGTGCCAGCAGCGATGAGGCCCATACGCAGTATTTT
TRBV6-4	TRBJ1-2	.	.	CASSDSKAGGYTF	TGTGCCAGCAGTGACTCGAAAGCGGGTGGCTACACCTTC
TRBV18	TRBJ1-2	.	.	CASSPPGRKYGYTF	TGTGCCAGCTCACCACCGGGGCGAAAGTATGGCTACACCTTC
TRBV7-9	TRBJ1-6	.	.	CASSLAHGREDSPLHF	TGTGCCAGCAGCTTAGCGCACGGACGGGAGGATTCACCCCTCCACTTT
TRBV29-1	TRBJ1-2	.	TRBD1	CSAIDRENYGYTF	TGCAGCGCCATAGACAGGGAAAACTATGGCTACACCTTC
TRBV10-2	TRBJ1-1	.	TRBD1	CASSETTGEAFF	TGCGCCAGCAGTGAAACGACAGGGGAAGCTTTCTTT
TRBV7-8	TRBJ1-4	.	.	CASSPGRGYNEKLFF	TGTGCCAGCAGCCCAGGACGGGGTTATAATGAAAAACTGTTTTTT
TRBV19	TRBJ2-7	.	TRBD1	CASSTRTGGFSEQYF	TGTGCCAGTAGTACCAGGACAGGGGGCTTCTCCGAGCAGTACTTC
TRBV11-2	TRBJ2-1	once	TRBD1	CASSSSYRGSSYNEQFF	TGTGCCAGCAGCTCGTCCTACAGGGGGAGCTCCTACAATGAGCAGTTCTTC
TRBV7-3	TRBJ1-1	once	TRBD1	CASRPGQGMNTEAFF	TGTGCCAGCAGACCCGGACAGGGGATGAACACTGAAGCTTTCTTT
TRBV28	TRBJ1-3	.	.	CASSPRGAMGNTIYF	TGTGCCAGCAGCCCACGGGGGGCGATGGGAAACACCATATATTTT
TRBV6-1	TRBJ2-1	.	TRBD2	CASSDIAGASYNEQFF	TGTGCCAGCAGTGATATAGCGGGGGCGTCCTACAATGAGCAGTTCTTC
TRBV12-3/TRBV12-4	TRBJ1-5	.	.	CASSRQNNQPQHF	TGTGCCAGCAGCCGACAGAACAATCAGCCCCAGCATTTT
TRBV6-5	TRBJ1-5	.	TRBD1	CASSYGGTGIGQPQHF	TGTGCCAGCAGTTACGGGGGGACAGGGATTGGTCAGCCCCAGCATTTT
TRBV14	TRBJ2-1	.	.	CASSQDWPGSYNEQFF	TGTGCCAGCAGCCAAGATTGGCCAGGGTCCTACAATGAGCAGTTCTTC
TRBV6-5	TRBJ1-1	once	.	CASRRPGGTEAFF	TGTGCCAGCAGGAGACCCGGCGGGACTGAAGCTTTCTTT
TRBV6-5	TRBJ1-1	.	TRBD1	CASSSPGQGHTEAFF	TGTGCCAGCAGTTCTCCGGGACAGGGGCACACTGAAGCTTTCTTT
TRBV18	TRBJ2-4	once	TRBD2	CASSPKASGKNIQYF	TGTGCCAGCTCACCAAAGGCTAGCGGAAAAAACATTCAGTACTTC
TRBV2	TRBJ1-5	once	.	CASSEALRDNQPQHF	TGTGCCAGCAGTGAAGCGCTTCGGGACAATCAGCCCCAGCATTTT
TRBV19	TRBJ2-7	.	TRBD1	CASSIVGTGNYEQYF	TGTGCCAGTAGTATAGTTGGGACAGGGAACTACGAGCAGTACTTC
TRBV7-8	TRBJ2-1	.	.	CASSSRGGRNSYNEQFF	TGTGCCAGCAGCTCCCGGGGTGGGCGGAACTCCTACAATGAGCAGTTCTTC
TRBV6-6	TRBJ2-1	.	TRBD2	CASSREGLAVYNEQFF	TGTGCCAGCAGTCGCGAGGGACTAGCGGTCTACAATGAGCAGTTCTTC
TRBV5-1	TRBJ1-1	once	TRBD1	CASSLGAGGYKMNTEAFF	TGCGCCAGCAGCTTGGGTGCAGGGGGTTACAAGATGAACACTGAAGCTTTCTTT
TRBV28	TRBJ2-1	once	.	CASSLRVNEQFF	TGTGCCAGCAGTTTAAGAGTGAATGAGCAGTTCTTC
TRBV9	TRBJ2-1	.	TRBD2	CASSVRGPSGSPEQFF	TGTGCCAGCAGCGTAAGGGGGCCTAGCGGGAGCCCTGAGCAGTTCTTC
TRBV3-1/TRBV3-2	TRBJ1-5	.	TRBD1	CASSQEGGGNQPQHF	TGTGCCAGCAGCCAGGAAGGGGGCGGCAATCAGCCCCAGCATTTT
TRBV19	TRBJ2-1	.	TRBD2	CASSKGLAANEQFF	TGTGCCAGTAGTAAGGGACTAGCGGCCAATGAGCAGTTCTTC